Below are 28 T cell receptor beta chains sequenced from a single sample in a study of Graves' ophthalmopathy and Graves' hyperthyroidism. RNA transcripts yielded amplified TCR beta CDR3 regions. First-round RT-PCR relied on HTBI primers, and a second-round multiplex PCR came next. Via MiXCR, TCRdb re-called the multiplex PCR reads, giving one row per CDR3 protein. The data hold 580,000 or so distinct CDR3 sequences, with approximately 35% observed a single time. Sequencing was performed on peripheral blood or thyroid tissue (not recorded which). Source of these receptors: an adult man with Graves' hyperthyroidism.

This clonotype showed up many times. The chain carries TRBV7-8 and TRBJ1-2, with 7 bases lining up with TRBD1. V gave up 4 bases and J gave up 6 bases; unmatched junction bases: 11. The CDR3 has 15 amino acids. Germline CDR1 reads SGHVS; CDR2 reads FQNEAQ. The CDR3 sequence is CASSYRRTGSDGYTF. CDR3 DNA sequence: TGTGCCAGCAGCTACAGACGGACAGGTTCGGATGGCTACACCTTC.

This clonotype was detected ten times or more. This chain joins TRBV12-3 or TRBV12-4 and TRBJ1-1; a weak D match, TRBD1 (5 bases). CDR3 length: 12 amino acids. V lost 3 bases and J 8 bases, leaving 10 bases between the germline ends. CDR3 protein: CASSFRQGEAFF. The CDR3 coding sequence is TGTGCCAGCAGTTTTCGTCAGGGAGAAGCTTTCTTT.

This clonotype showed up many times. The chain carries TRBV7-9 and TRBJ1-6; no firm D call. This CDR3 is 15 amino acids long. V was cut by 0 bases and J by 5 bases, with 8 bases left in between. CDR1 and CDR2 (germline): SEHNR, FQNEAQ (reference sequence). DNA for the CDR3: TGTGCCAGCAGCTTAGCGAGCATAGATAATTCACCCCTCCACTTT. It translates to CASSLASIDNSPLHF. Full variable domain (rest looked up from reference TRBV7-9 and TRBJ1-6): DTGVSQNPRHKITKRGQNVTFRCDPISEHNRLYWYRQTLGQGPEFLTYFQNEAQLEKSRLLSDRFSAERPKGSFSTLEIQRTEQGDSAMYLCASSLASIDNSPLHFGNGTRLTVT.

The rearrangement joins TRBV5-1 to TRBJ2-5, with D perhaps TRBD1 or TRBD2 (5 bases each). This CDR3 is built from 15 residues. CDR1 is SGHRS and CDR2 is YFSETQ in the germline V gene. V lost 2 bases and J 5 bases, leaving 16 bases between the germline ends. The CDR3 is CASSFGGTSRETQYF. In nucleotides, the CDR3 is TGCGCCAGCAGCTTTGGGGGAACCTCTCGGGAGACCCAGTACTTC.

In this sample, this clonotype turned up many times. The rearrangement links TRBV10-3 to TRBJ1-3; 7 bases line up with TRBD1. Trimming took 8 bases from V and 1 from J; bases not matched to a gene: 8. CDR1 is ENHRY, CDR2 SYGVKD, per germline. The CDR3 consists of 15 residues. Here the CDR3 reads CAIEPDRSSGNTIYF. The CDR3 DNA reads TGTGCCATCGAACCGGACAGGTCGTCTGGAAACACCATATATTTT.

Remarks on this clonotype: At one of its ends the junction is not consistent with the germline gene, which may arise from a read error. J is TRBJ1-6 and V is TRBV5-6; D ambiguous. CDR1 SGHDT and CDR2 YYEEEE come from the germline V gene. The CDR3 is 15 amino acids. This CDR3 is CASTPGWGVRPPPHF. CDR3 coding DNA: TGTGCCAGCACCCCTGGATGGGGAGTTAGACCACCCCCCCACTTT.

This clonotype has only a few counts. The chain employs TRBV12-3 or TRBV12-4 and TRBJ2-2, with 10 nucleotides matching TRBD2. This CDR3 has 17 residues. V shed 7 bases, J shed 0 bases, and the junction held 8 bases outside the gene matches. In nucleotides, the CDR3 is TGTGCCAGCATCCGACGGACTAGCGGAACGAACACCGGGGAGCTGTTTTTT. This translates into CASIRRTSGTNTGELFF.

This clonotype was picked up many times. This chain connects TRBV11-2 to TRBJ1-2; D remains ambiguous. V gave up 5 bases and J gave up 2 bases, with 15 bases separating them. The CDR3 spans 15 residues. Looked up from germline, CDR1 is SGHAT and CDR2 is FQNNGV. The CDR3 coding sequence is TGTGCCAGCAGCCTAGGTGCGGTGGCGAACTATGGCTACACCTTC. This translates into CASSLGAVANYGYTF.

This clonotype was counted ten times or more. V is TRBV20-1 and J is TRBJ1-1; D may be TRBD1 (5 bases). The CDR3 is 13 residues long. Trimming left V 2 bases short and J 10 bases short, with 17 bases between. CDR1 and CDR2 from the germline V gene are DFQATT and SNEGSKA (reference sequence). The CDR3 protein is CSARSSGVVGAFF. The CDR3 DNA sequence: TGCAGTGCTAGATCCTCGGGGGTGGTTGGAGCTTTCTTT.

Remarks on this clonotype: This may be a read error: a much more frequent sequence differs by one nucleotide. The chain combines TRBV20-1 with TRBJ1-1; D unresolved. CDR3 length equals 14 residues. The V end lost 5 bases, the J end lost 0 bases, and 13 bases lay between the germline ends. The germline CDR1 and CDR2 sequences are DFQATT and SNEGSKA (reference sequence). CDR3 in DNA: TGCAGTGCTGAGGCAGGAGCTATGAACACTGAAGCTTTCTTT. As protein: CSAEAGAMNTEAFF.

This clonotype appeared many times. The junction departs from germline at one end; a sequencing error may be responsible. V and J are TRBV29-1 and TRBJ1-4; 9 positions agree with TRBD1. The CDR3 totals 15 residues. In germline, CDR1 is SQVTM, CDR2 ANQGSEA. The CDR3 coding sequence is TGCAGCGTTGAAGATATAGGGACAGGGAATGGAAAACTGTTTTTT. It specifies CSVEDIGTGNGKLFF.

This clonotype was detected ten times or more. This chain links TRBV15 with TRBJ2-7; tentatively, D is TRBD1 (6 bases). This CDR3 is built from 16 residues. V was trimmed by 1 base and J by 3 bases, leaving 16 bases between them. Germline loops: CDR1 LNHNV, CDR2 YYDKDF (reference sequence). The CDR3 sequence is CATSRVSGTPSYEQYF. The CDR3 DNA follows: TGTGCCACCAGCAGAGTCTCGGGGACACCTAGCTACGAGCAGTACTTC.

The chain employs TRBV7-9 and TRBJ1-5, with a possible D match to TRBD1 (5 bases). The CDR3 length is 16 residues. V dropped 6 bases and J dropped 4 bases, with 19 bases sitting between them. Germline V gene sequence: CDR1 SEHNR, CDR2 FQNEAQ (reference sequence). The CDR3 sequence is CASSFTTPGRNQPQHF. DNA of the CDR3: TGTGCCAGCAGTTTCACTACCCCAGGGAGAAATCAGCCCCAGCATTTT. The whole variable domain, filled in from reference TRBV7-9 and TRBJ1-5, reads DTGVSQNPRHKITKRGQNVTFRCDPISEHNRLYWYRQTLGQGPEFLTYFQNEAQLEKSRLLSDRFSAERPKGSFSTLEIQRTEQGDSAMYLCASSFTTPGRNQPQHFGDGTRLSIL.

This clonotype was detected ten times or more. The chain carries TRBV2 and TRBJ2-5; possibly TRBD2 for D (5 bases). Trimming took off 3 bases at V and 0 bases at J, with 8 bases between the two ends. The CDR3 extends over 14 amino acids. The germline gives CDR1 SNHLY, CDR2 FYNNEI. The CDR3 loop reads CASSEDWDQETQYF. The CDR3 nucleotides are TGTGCCAGCAGTGAGGACTGGGACCAAGAGACCCAGTACTTC.

This clonotype has a count of ten or more. The rearrangement uses TRBV29-1 and TRBJ2-7, with D possibly TRBD1 on 6 matching bases. The CDR3 contains 11 residues. The V end lost 5 bases, the J end lost 3 bases, and 8 bases lay between the germline ends. Germline CDR1 SQVTM, CDR2 ANQGSEA. The CDR3 reads CSVRQDYEQYF. The CDR3 DNA sequence: TGCAGCGTTAGACAGGACTACGAGCAGTACTTC.

The chain carries TRBV2 and TRBJ2-3; 11 positions agree with TRBD2. The trim removed 8 bases at V and 4 bases at J, leaving 11 bases unmatched. The CDR3 loop spans 16 amino acids. Germline CDR1 SNHLY, CDR2 FYNNEI. CDR3 region: CASPNLSGRVADTQYF. The CDR3 nucleotides are TGTGCCAGCCCGAACCTTAGCGGGAGGGTCGCAGATACGCAGTATTTT.

This clonotype was observed at least ten times. V and J are TRBV5-8 and TRBJ1-2, with TRBD1 as a possible D gene (6 bases). There are 16 residues in the CDR3. Germline lookup yields CDR1 SGHTS and CDR2 YDEGEE. Trimming took off 0 bases at V and 0 bases at J, with 12 bases between the two ends. CDR3 DNA: TGTGCCAGCAGCTTGGCCCCGACAGGAGCTAACTATGGCTACACCTTC. This encodes CASSLAPTGANYGYTF.

This clonotype has a count of ten or more. The chain combines TRBV2 with TRBJ1-4, with 10 bases that match TRBD1. The trim removed 6 bases at V and 6 bases at J, leaving 4 bases unmatched. Germline V gives CDR1 SNHLY, CDR2 FYNNEI. CDR3 size: 14 residues. CDR3: CASRAGTGDEKLFF. The CDR3 region has the DNA TGTGCCAGCAGGGCCGGGACAGGGGATGAAAAACTGTTTTTT. The variable domain in full, with the rest retrieved from reference TRBV2 and TRBJ1-4, is EPEVTQTPSHQVTQMGQEVILRCVPISNHLYFYWYRQILGQKVEFLVSFYNNEISEKSEIFDDQFSVERPDGSNFTLKIRSTKLEDSAMYFCASRAGTGDEKLFFGSGTQLSVL.

Comments on this clonotype: Given a much more abundant clone one base away, this may be a read error. The V gene is TRBV7-3, the J gene TRBJ1-2; 7 bases map to TRBD1. The CDR3 is 15 amino acids. Germline CDR1 is SGHTA and CDR2 is FQGTGA. The V and J ends lost 8 bases and 5 bases, in that order; junction bases with no gene match: 14. CDR3 coding DNA: TGTGCCAGCGGACAATGGGGACAGTTAGAGTATGGCTACACCTTC. Encoded protein: CASGQWGQLEYGYTF.

The rearrangement uses TRBV29-1 and TRBJ1-2; unclear D gene. Trimming took off 8 bases at V and 8 bases at J, with 21 bases between the two ends. The CDR3 is 13 amino acids. Germline assignment: CDR1 SQVTM and CDR2 ANQGSEA. The CDR3 here is CSPTPGRDIGYTF. CDR3 bases: TGCAGCCCGACCCCTGGACGAGATATCGGCTACACCTTC.

This chain links TRBV18 with TRBJ2-5, with D possibly TRBD2 on 5 matching bases. CDR1 is KGHSH, CDR2 LQKENI, per germline. V lost 0 bases and J 2 bases, leaving 10 bases between the germline ends. The CDR3 sequence is 15 residues long. CDR3 sequence: CASSPPGLQQETQYF. The DNA for the CDR3 is TGTGCCAGCTCACCACCCGGACTGCAACAAGAGACCCAGTACTTC.

As for this clonotype: The junction differs from germline at one of its ends, possibly a read error. The chain carries TRBV6-5 and TRBJ2-7; D uncertain. CDR3 size: 16 residues. Germline CDR1 and CDR2: MNHEY and SVGAGI. The DNA of the CDR3 is TGTGCCAGCAGTTACCGTTACAGTACCCTCCCCTACGGGCAGTACTTC. This sequence encodes CASSYRYSTLPYGQYF.

This clonotype was counted between two and nine times. In DNA, the CDR3 is TGTGCTAGTGGTTTGTCGGCGGGACTTGGCCAAGAGACCCAGTACTTC. It codes for CASGLSAGLGQETQYF. This chain connects TRBV12-5 to TRBJ2-5; a weak D match, TRBD2 (6 bases). CDR3 length equals 16 residues. Germline CDR1 and CDR2: LGHNT and FRNRAP. Trimming stripped 2 bases from V and 1 base from J, with 14 bases between. Full variable domain (outside the CDR3, taken from reference TRBV12-5 and TRBJ2-5): DARVTQTPRHKVTEMGQEVTMRCQPILGHNTVFWYRQTMMQGLELLAYFRNRAPLDDSGMPKDRFSAEMPDATLATLKIQPSEPRDSAVYFCASGLSAGLGQETQYFGPGTRLLVL.

The table lists this clonotype with many counts. This chain connects TRBV2 to TRBJ1-5; a weak D match, TRBD1 (6 bases). The ends were cut back, 3 bases at V and 4 bases at J, with 16 bases in the middle. The CDR3 spans 16 residues. Germline CDR1 reads SNHLY; CDR2 reads FYNNEI. DNA for the CDR3: TGTGCCAGCAGTGACTTGGACAGTATCCTGAATCAGCCCCAGCATTTT. Translated: CASSDLDSILNQPQHF.

The rearrangement joins TRBV25-1 to TRBJ2-6; D remains ambiguous. V was trimmed by 3 bases and J by 6 bases, leaving 6 bases between them. This CDR3 is 13 amino acids long. The germline V gene has CDR1 MGHDK and CDR2 SYGVNS. The CDR3 here is CASSDPQANVLTF. CDR3 nucleotides: TGTGCCAGCAGTGATCCACAGGCCAACGTCCTGACTTTC.

Notes on this clonotype: The missing conserved phenylalanine or tryptophan at the end of this CDR3 makes a read error likely. The chain carries TRBV5-1 and TRBJ1-1, with D perhaps TRBD1 (5 bases). The CDR3 is 15 amino acids. Germline assignment: CDR1 SGHRS and CDR2 YFSETQ. Trimming stripped 6 bases from V and 2 bases from J, with 17 bases between. CDR3 sequence reads: CASTPMGRINTEAFL. The CDR3 DNA follows: TGCGCCAGCACCCCCATGGGACGGATTAACACTGAAGCTTTCCTT.

The V and J genes are TRBV12-3 or TRBV12-4 and TRBJ1-2; 7 bases match TRBD1. V lost 7 bases to trimming and J lost 7 bases; unmatched junction nucleotides: 9. The CDR3 has 13 residues. The CDR3 loop is CASTMTGMAGYTF. The CDR3 nucleotides read TGTGCCAGCACCATGACAGGGATGGCTGGCTACACCTTC.

A word on this clonotype: Just one base apart from a much larger clone, this may be a read error. CDR3 bases: TGTGCCAGCGATTCACAGGAGAGCACTGAAGCTTTCTTT. It codes for CASDSQESTEAFF. The V and J genes are TRBV12-3 or TRBV12-4 and TRBJ1-1; TRBD1 might be the D (5 bases). The CDR3 extends over 13 amino acids. Trimming pared 8 bases from V and 4 bases from J, leaving 14 bases between.